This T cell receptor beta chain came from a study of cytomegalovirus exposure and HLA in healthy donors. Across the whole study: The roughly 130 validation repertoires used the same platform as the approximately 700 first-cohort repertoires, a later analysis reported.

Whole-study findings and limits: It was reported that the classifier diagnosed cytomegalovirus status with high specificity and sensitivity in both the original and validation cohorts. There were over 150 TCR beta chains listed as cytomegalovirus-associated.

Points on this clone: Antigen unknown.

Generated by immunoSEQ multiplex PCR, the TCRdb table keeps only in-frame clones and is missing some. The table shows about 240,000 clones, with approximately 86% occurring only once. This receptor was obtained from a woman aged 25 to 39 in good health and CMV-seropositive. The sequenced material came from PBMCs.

CDR3 sequence: CASSYGDRGWNTEAFF. The CDR3 coding sequence is TGTGCCAGCAGTTACGGCGACAGGGGGTGGAACACTGAAGCTTTCTTT. The chain couples TRBV6-6 to TRBJ1-1, with 9 bases that match TRBD1. J lost 1 base, V lost 2 bases, and 5 bases had no gene match. Per germline, CDR1 MNHNY and CDR2 SVGAGI (reference sequence). The CDR3 is made up of 16 amino acids.